This T cell receptor (beta chain) was found in a study of radiation and T cells in renal cell carcinoma. About the research overall: Nephrectomy followed 15 Gy stereotactic body radiation by 4 weeks. Study observations and caveats: In blood, top tumor clones expanded by 2 weeks, shrinking by 4.

In regard to this clone: Its specificity is unknown.

The time point denotes: blood 2 weeks post-SBRT. Treatment described: 15 Gy SBRT to primary tumor, nephrectomy 4 weeks later. Serial blood draws occurred at baseline and 2 and 4 weeks post-SBRT. The tumor was a clear cell renal cell carcinoma. CDR3 length equals 16 residues. V shed 6 bases, J shed 5 bases, and the junction held 13 bases outside the gene matches. The germline V gene encodes CDR1 LNHDA and CDR2 SQIVND (reference sequence). Only in-frame clones appear in the TCRdb table, and some are missing; sequencing was by immunoSEQ multiplex PCR. The sample has 100,000 to 150,000 clones, roughly four fifths seen once.

The V call is TRBV19, the J call TRBJ2-5; TRBD1 matches 9 bases. The clonotype was recovered from a man in his fifties with renal cell carcinoma. This sample comprised blood, obtained from a patient whose treatment included radiotherapy and nephrectomy. The CDR3 protein is CASRRSTGGVGETQYF. In DNA, the CDR3 is TGTGCCAGTAGGAGATCAACAGGGGGCGTGGGGGAGACCCAGTACTTC.